Described below is a single T cell receptor beta chain sequence and its context. Its antigen remains unknown. Since the CDR3 does not end with the conserved phenylalanine or tryptophan, this likely comes from a read error. The sample belongs to a study of T-cell reconstitution after alpha-beta-depleted transplantation in children. The CDR3 extends over 17 amino acids. The V segment lost 2 bases and the J segment 1 base; nucleotides outside the gene matches: 8. Germline V gene sequence: CDR1 KGHSH, CDR2 LQKENI. The TCRbeta library incorporated unique molecular identifiers. TCRdb independently ran MiXCR on the PCR reads; one entry per CDR3 protein. This sample has hundreds of thousands of distinct CDR3 sequences, with 6.5% to 10% found just once. Study-wide points: The study reportedly traced alpha-beta T cells about two months after transplant to several hundred expanded graft clones. When one year had passed after transplant, most T-cell counts and diversity came from newly produced T cells. Surviving recipient T cells and intrathymic progenitors accounted for some patients' high TCRbeta diversity at day 60.

V is TRBV18 and J is TRBJ2-3; 8 bases align to TRBD2. Source: PBMCs, mostly from graft donor cells, taken 180 days after TCRalphabeta/CD19-depleted stem cell transplant. The clonotype was recovered from a male patient aged 10-17 years who had a stem cell transplant for acute lymphoblastic leukemia, so the T cells may come from the graft donor. CDR3 in amino acids: CASSPIGLAPRTDTQYC. The CDR3 DNA is TGTGCCAGCTCACCAATTGGACTAGCCCCGCGCACAGATACGCAGTATTGT.